The 13 T cell receptor beta chains in this list originate from one sample, sequenced in a study of T cells in Graves' hyperthyroidism and ophthalmopathy. Researchers took RNA transcripts and amplified the TCR beta CDR3 regions from them. An initial round of RT-PCR targeting the TCR CDR3 relied on the HTBI primer set. MiXCR, applied by TCRdb to the multiplex PCR reads, yields one record per CDR3 protein. Altogether fewer than 850,000 distinct CDR3 sequences are present, 17% being singletons, with the ten largest covering around a sixth. Material for sequencing was blood. These receptors were taken from a man aged 45 to 65 with Graves' hyperthyroidism.

On this clonotype itself: Possible read error: a much larger clone is one base away. The J gene is TRBJ2-7, the V gene TRBV20-1; D could derive from TRBD1 or TRBD2 (5 bases each). This CDR3 is built from 14 residues. Germline CDR1 DFQATT, CDR2 SNEGSKA (reference sequence). The CDR3 protein is CSTRDSRASYEQYF. The DNA of the CDR3 is TGCAGTACTAGAGATTCCAGGGCGTCCTACGAGCAGTACTTC.

This clonotype was detected ten times or more. The CDR3 region is CATSRDGGQETQYF. The CDR3 DNA is TGTGCCACCAGCAGAGACGGAGGCCAAGAGACCCAGTACTTC. V usage is TRBV15 and J usage is TRBJ2-5, with D tentatively TRBD2 (5 bases). Trimming shortened V by 0 bases and J by 1 base, and 6 bases separated the two germline ends. This CDR3 comprises 14 residues. Germline-derived CDR1 and CDR2 are LNHNV and YYDKDF (reference sequence).

The J gene is TRBJ1-1, the V gene TRBV28, with no clear D. Germline V gene data show CDR1 as MDHEN and CDR2 as SYDVKM. The CDR3 contains 13 residues. V was shortened by 3 bases and J by 5 bases, with 10 bases between the two germline ends. The CDR3 loop reads CASSLGSVTEAFF. The CDR3 DNA follows: TGTGCCAGCAGTTTGGGGAGTGTAACTGAAGCTTTCTTT.

There are a few counts of this clonotype. V is TRBV29-1 and J is TRBJ2-7, with TRBD1 matching 9 bases. From germline, CDR1 is SQVTM and CDR2 ANQGSEA. The CDR3 extends over 14 amino acids. The ends lost 1 base at V and 5 bases at J; junction bases unmatched: 6. CDR3 residues: CSVEGQGDYHEQYF. The CDR3 coding sequence is TGCAGCGTTGAAGGACAGGGGGATTATCACGAGCAGTACTTC.

V and J are TRBV29-1 and TRBJ2-5, with 12 bases aligning to TRBD2. Germline values: CDR1 SQVTM, CDR2 ANQGSEA. The CDR3 is 15 residues long. Here the CDR3 DNA reads TGCAGGCTAGCGGGAGGGCCCCTTTCGCAAGAGACCCAGTACTTC. This translates into CRLAGGPLSQETQYF.

This clonotype was seen ten or more times. The chain couples TRBV11-2 to TRBJ2-7; TRBD1 is a possible D gene (5 bases). V lost 1 base to trimming and J lost 7 bases, with 14 bases between them. CDR3 length equals 14 residues. CDR1 and CDR2 (germline): SGHAT, FQNNGV. As DNA, the CDR3 is TGTGCCAGCAGCTTAGGGGGCCTTCTTGGGGAGCAGTACTTC. Its translation is CASSLGGLLGEQYF.

This clonotype was picked up many times. The chain uses TRBV11-2 and TRBJ2-1, with TRBD2 matching over 14 bases. This CDR3 has 16 residues. CDR1 is SGHAT and CDR2 is FQNNGV in the germline V gene. V dropped 1 base and J dropped 9; count of bases not matched to a gene: 5. The CDR3 region is CASSLGGLAGAAEQFF. The CDR3 nucleotides read TGTGCCAGCAGCTTAGGGGGACTAGCGGGAGCGGCTGAGCAGTTCTTC.

This clonotype has at least ten counts. CDR3 in amino acids: CASSGQGPSTDTQYF. For the CDR3, the DNA is TGTGCCAGCAGTGGACAGGGGCCGAGCACAGATACGCAGTATTTT. The genes are TRBV28 and TRBJ2-3; 9 nucleotides agree with TRBD1. Losses at the gene ends were 5 bases for V and 0 bases for J; bases not matched to a gene: 3. This CDR3 spans 15 amino acids. CDR1 is MDHEN and CDR2 is SYDVKM in the germline V gene.

This clonotype showed up just a few times. The chain recombines TRBV4-2 with TRBJ2-7; D remains unclear. The germline V gene encodes CDR1 LGHNA and CDR2 YNFKEQ. This CDR3 is built from 15 residues. With 0 bases removed from V and 1 base from J, the gap between germline ends came to 10 bases. CDR3 DNA: TGTGCCAGCAGCCAAGAACTTGACGGGTCCTACGAGCAGTACTTC. This gives the protein CASSQELDGSYEQYF.

This clonotype was picked up a small number of times. V usage is TRBV7-2 and J usage is TRBJ2-4; 12 nucleotides agree with TRBD2. CDR1 is SGHTA, CDR2 FQGNSA, per germline. The CDR3 covers 17 residues. Trimming took 4 bases from V and 4 from J; bases not matched to a gene: 8. The CDR3 loop reads CASSSRLAGVSKNIQYF. The DNA for the CDR3 is TGTGCCAGCAGCTCTCGACTAGCGGGAGTCTCGAAAAACATTCAGTACTTC.

This clonotype has only a few counts. The rearrangement uses TRBV7-3 and TRBJ2-3, with 11 bases lining up with TRBD2. J gave up 6 bases and V 4 bases, and 12 bases lay outside the gene matches. The CDR3 contains 17 residues. In germline, CDR1 is SGHTA, CDR2 FQGTGA. CDR3 coding DNA: TGTGCCAGCAGCTCCCCGACCGGGACTAGCGGAGCGGATACGCAGTATTTT. Residues: CASSSPTGTSGADTQYF. The full variable domain, completed using reference TRBV7-3 and TRBJ2-3, is GAGVSQTPSNKVTEKGKYVELRCDPISGHTALYWYRQSLGQGPEFLIYFQGTGAADDSGLPNDRFFAVRPEGSVSTLKIQRTERGDSAVYLCASSSPTGTSGADTQYFGPGTRLTVL.

This clonotype has only a few counts. This chain uses TRBV7-2 with TRBJ1-1, with D unclear. The CDR3 consists of 13 residues. V dropped 1 base and J dropped 4 bases, with 7 bases sitting between them. Germline V CDR1 and CDR2: SGHTA, FQGNSA. CDR3 region: CASSLEGLTEAFF. The CDR3 nucleotides are TGTGCCAGCAGCTTAGAAGGGCTCACTGAAGCTTTCTTT.

V is TRBV5-5 and J is TRBJ1-5; D is possibly TRBD1 (5 bases). The germline gives CDR1 SGHKS, CDR2 YYEKEE (reference sequence). This CDR3 comprises 15 residues. V lost 1 base and J lost 2, with 10 bases in between. The CDR3 coding sequence is TGTGCCAGCAGCTTGAATGGGGCCTGCAATCAGCCCCAGCATTTT. This gives the protein CASSLNGACNQPQHF.